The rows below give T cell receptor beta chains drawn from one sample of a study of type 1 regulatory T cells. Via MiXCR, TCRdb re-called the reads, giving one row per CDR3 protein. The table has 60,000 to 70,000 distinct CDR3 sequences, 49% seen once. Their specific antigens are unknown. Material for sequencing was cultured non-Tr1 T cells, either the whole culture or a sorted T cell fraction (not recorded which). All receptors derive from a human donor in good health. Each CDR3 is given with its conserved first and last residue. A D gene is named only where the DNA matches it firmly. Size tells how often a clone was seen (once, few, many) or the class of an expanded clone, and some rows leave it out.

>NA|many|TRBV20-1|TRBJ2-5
CSARDRGGAWKTQYF
TGCAGTGCTAGAGATCGAGGAGGGGCTTGGAAGACCCAGTACTTC
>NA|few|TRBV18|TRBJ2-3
CASSPPSGIADTQYF
TGTGCCAGCTCACCACCGTCCGGGATCGCAGATACGCAGTATTTT
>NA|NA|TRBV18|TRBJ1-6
CASSPTRGADNSPLHF
TGTGCCAGCTCACCAACTCGAGGGGCAGATAATTCACCCCTCCACTTT
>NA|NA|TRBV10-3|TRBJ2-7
CAISETSYEQYF
TGTGCCATCAGTGAAACATCCTACGAGCAGTACTTC
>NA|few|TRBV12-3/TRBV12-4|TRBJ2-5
CASSYEHRETQYF
TGTGCCAGCAGTTATGAGCATCGAGAGACCCAGTACTTC
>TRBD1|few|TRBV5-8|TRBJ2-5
CASSSPTGFGETQYF
TGTGCCAGCAGCTCCCCGACAGGGTTTGGGGAGACCCAGTACTTC
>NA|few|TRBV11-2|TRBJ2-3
CASSLKGGTQYF
TGTGCCAGCAGCTTGAAGGGAGGTACGCAGTATTTT
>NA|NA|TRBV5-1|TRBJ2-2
CASSLETGLIRTGELFF
TGCGCCAGCAGCTTGGAAACGGGGTTAATTCGCACCGGGGAGCTGTTTTTT
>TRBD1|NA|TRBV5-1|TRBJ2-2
CASSSGTGPGELFF
TGCGCCAGCAGCTCCGGGACAGGGCCCGGGGAGCTGTTTTTT
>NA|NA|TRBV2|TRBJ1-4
CASSEASEKLFF
TGTGCCAGCAGTGAAGCTAGTGAAAAACTGTTTTTT
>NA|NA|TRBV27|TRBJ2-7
CASSLLRNSYEQYF
TGTGCCAGCAGTTTACTCCGGAACTCCTACGAGCAGTACTTC
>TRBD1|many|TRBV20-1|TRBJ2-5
CSARSLKGAKETQYF
TGCAGTGCTAGAAGTTTGAAGGGGGCGAAAGAGACCCAGTACTTC
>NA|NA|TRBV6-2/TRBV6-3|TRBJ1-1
CASRGPMNTEAFF
TGTGCCAGCAGGGGTCCCATGAACACTGAAGCTTTCTTT
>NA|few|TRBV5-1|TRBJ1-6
CASSPGQPDSPLHF
TGCGCCAGCAGCCCCGGACAGCCAGATTCACCCCTCCACTTT